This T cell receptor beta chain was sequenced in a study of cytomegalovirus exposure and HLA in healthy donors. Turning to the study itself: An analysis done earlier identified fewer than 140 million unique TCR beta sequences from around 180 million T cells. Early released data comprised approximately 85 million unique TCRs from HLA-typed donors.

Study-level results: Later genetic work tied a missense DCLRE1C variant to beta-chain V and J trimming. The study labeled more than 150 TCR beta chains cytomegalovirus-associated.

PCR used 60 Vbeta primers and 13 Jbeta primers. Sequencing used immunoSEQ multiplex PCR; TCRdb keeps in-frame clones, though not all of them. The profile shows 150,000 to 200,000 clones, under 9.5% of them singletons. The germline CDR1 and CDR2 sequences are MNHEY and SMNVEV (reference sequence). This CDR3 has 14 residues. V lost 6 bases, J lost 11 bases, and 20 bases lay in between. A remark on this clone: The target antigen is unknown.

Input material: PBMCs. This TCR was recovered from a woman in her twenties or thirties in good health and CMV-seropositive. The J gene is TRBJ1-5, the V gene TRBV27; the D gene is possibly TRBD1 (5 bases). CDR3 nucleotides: TGTGCCAGCAGCTCAATTAGCGGGGGATCGGCCCAGCATTTT. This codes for CASSSISGGSAQHF.